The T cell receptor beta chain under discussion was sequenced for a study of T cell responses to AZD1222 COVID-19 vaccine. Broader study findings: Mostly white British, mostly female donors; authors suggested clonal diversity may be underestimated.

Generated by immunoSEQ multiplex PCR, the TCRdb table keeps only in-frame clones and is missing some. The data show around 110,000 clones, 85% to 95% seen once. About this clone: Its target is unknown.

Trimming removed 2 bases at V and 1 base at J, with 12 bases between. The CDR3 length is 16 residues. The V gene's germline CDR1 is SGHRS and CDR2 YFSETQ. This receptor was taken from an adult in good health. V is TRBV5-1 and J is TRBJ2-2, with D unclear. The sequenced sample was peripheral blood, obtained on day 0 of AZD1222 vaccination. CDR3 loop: CASSLPHTKNTGELFF. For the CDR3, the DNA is TGCGCCAGCAGCTTACCCCACACAAAGAACACCGGGGAGCTGTTTTTT.